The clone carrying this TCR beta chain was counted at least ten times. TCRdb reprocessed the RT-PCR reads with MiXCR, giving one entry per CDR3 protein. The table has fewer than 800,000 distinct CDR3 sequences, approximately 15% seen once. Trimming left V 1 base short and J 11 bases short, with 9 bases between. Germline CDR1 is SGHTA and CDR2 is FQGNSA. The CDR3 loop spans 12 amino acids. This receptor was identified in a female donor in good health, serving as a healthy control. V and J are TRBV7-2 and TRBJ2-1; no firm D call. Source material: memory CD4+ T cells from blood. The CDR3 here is CASSLVGSKQFF. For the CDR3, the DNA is TGTGCCAGCAGCTTAGTCGGCAGTAAGCAGTTCTTC. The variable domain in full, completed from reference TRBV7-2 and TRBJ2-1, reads GAGVSQSPSNKVTEKGKDVELRCDPISGHTALYWYRQSLGQGLEFLIYFQGNSAPDKSGLPSDRFSAERTGGSVSTLTIQRTQQEDSAVYLCASSLVGSKQFFGPGTRLTVL.